The rows below give T cell receptor beta chains drawn from one sample of a study of lymphopenia after photon versus proton radiotherapy. TCRdb's copy holds only in-frame clones and misses some; the assay was immunoSEQ multiplex PCR. The profile shows about 3,000 clones, about 95% of them singletons. This specimen consisted of peripheral blood, obtained from a patient treated with photon-based radiotherapy. All receptors come from a woman aged 65 to 85 with pancreatic cancer. Both conserved end residues are part of each CDR3. Fields, in order: V gene, clone size, D gene, J gene, CDR3 DNA, CDR3 protein. A D gene is named only where the DNA matches it firmly. The size field is filled for only some rows; it gives once, few, many or a size class.

TRBV5-6	.	.	TRBJ2-5	TGTGCCAGCAGCTTTTTTTGGCGGGAAGAGACCCAGTACTTC	CASSFFWREETQYF
TRBV4-3	.	TRBD2	TRBJ2-6	TGCGCCAGCAGCCAGGATAGATTGGCGGGAGCCCACTCTGGGGCCAACGTCCTGACTTTC	CASSQDRLAGAHSGANVLTF
TRBV5-1	.	.	TRBJ1-1	TGCGCCAGCAGCTTGGTTGAGGGATATGAAGCTTTCTTT	CASSLVEGYEAFF
TRBV7-8	few	.	TRBJ1-1	TGTGCCAGCAGCTTATCCGAGGGGGCTGAAGCTTTCTTT	CASSLSEGAEAFF
TRBV5-8	.	.	TRBJ1-2	TGTGCCAGCCGACAATCGGGTACGGGGTACAGCTATGGCTACACCTTC	CASRQSGTGYSYGYTF
TRBV10-3	.	.	TRBJ1-2	TGTGCCATCAGCCCCAGCGAAGCTAACTATGGCTACACCTTC	CAISPSEANYGYTF
TRBV18	.	TRBD1	TRBJ1-2	TGTGCCAGCTCACCGGCGGGTTTTCAGGGGGCTAACTATGGCTACACCTTC	CASSPAGFQGANYGYTF
TRBV10-1	once	.	TRBJ2-5	TGCGCCAGCGGGACAAGGGTCCAAGAGACCCAGTACTTC	CASGTRVQETQYF
TRBV27	.	TRBD1	TRBJ2-6	TGTGCCAGCAGTTTGGGAACAGGGGTACGTGGGGCCAACGTCCTGACTTTC	CASSLGTGVRGANVLTF
TRBV7-2	.	.	TRBJ1-5	TGTGCCAGCAGCGACCGCTATAGCAATCAGCCCCAGCATTTT	CASSDRYSNQPQHF
TRBV18	.	TRBD1	TRBJ2-1	TGTGCCAGCTCACCAGTCCGACAGGGGGCATCAGGGGAGCAGTTCTTC	CASSPVRQGASGEQFF
TRBV30	.	.	TRBJ1-1	TGTGCCTCACAGGAAACGAACACTGAAGCTTTCTTT	CASQETNTEAFF
TRBV10-3	.	TRBD2	TRBJ2-7	TGTGCCATCAGTGACCCCCAGCGGGAGGGCCGGGTTCGGTACGAGCAGTACTTC	CAISDPQREGRVRYEQYF
TRBV19	once	TRBD1	TRBJ1-2	TGTGCCAGTAGCGACAGGGAAGGCCCCTCTAACTATGGCTACACCTTC	CASSDREGPSNYGYTF
TRBV6-5	.	TRBD1	TRBJ2-7	TGTGCCAGCAGTTACGAGGGGGCCACTCTCTACGAGCAGTACTTC	CASSYEGATLYEQYF
TRBV4-1	.	TRBD1	TRBJ1-2	TGCGCCAGCAGCCAGACCATAACCAGGGGACAGTCCCCCTATGGCTACACCTTC	CASSQTITRGQSPYGYTF
TRBV6-6	.	.	TRBJ1-2	TGTGCCAGCAGGCCGACAGATTCGGGTGGGGAATACGGCTACACCTTC	CASRPTDSGGEYGYTF
TRBV5-4	.	TRBD1	TRBJ1-2	TGTGCCAGCAGCTTCAACAGGGGGAACTATGGCTACACCTTC	CASSFNRGNYGYTF
TRBV6-1	.	.	TRBJ2-1	TGTGCCAGCAGTGAGCTAGGGGGTTGGGACAATGAGCAGTTCTTC	CASSELGGWDNEQFF
TRBV7-8	.	TRBD2	TRBJ2-3	TGTGCCAGCAGCTTCCTAGCGGGAGAGACCACAGATACGCAGTATTTT	CASSFLAGETTDTQYF
TRBV5-1	.	TRBD2	TRBJ2-5	TGCGCCAGCAGCGGGGGACTAGCGGGGTTCCAAGAGATCCAGTACTTC	CASSGGLAGFQEIQYF
TRBV9	.	.	TRBJ2-1	TGTGCCAGCAGTAACCTAGCGAATACACTCAATGAGCAGTTCTTC	CASSNLANTLNEQFF
TRBV7-2	.	.	TRBJ2-6	TGTGCCAGCAGCCGAACTGCGGCGGCCAACGTCCTGACTTTC	CASSRTAAANVLTF
TRBV4-2	.	.	TRBJ2-5	TGTGCCAGCAGCCAAAGGACTCAAGAGACCCAGTACTTC	CASSQRTQETQYF
TRBV7-2	.	TRBD2	TRBJ2-3	TGTGCCAGCAGCTTCCTAGCGGGAGGCTCCACAGATACGCAGTATTTT	CASSFLAGGSTDTQYF
TRBV5-4	.	.	TRBJ2-3	TGTGCCAGCAGCTTGGCGGGGATCAGCACAGATACGCAGTATTTT	CASSLAGISTDTQYF
TRBV14	.	TRBD1	TRBJ1-6	TGTGCCAGCAGCCAAGGACAGGGATTTTTCTCACCCCTCCACTTT	CASSQGQGFFSPLHF
TRBV28	.	TRBD2	TRBJ2-3	TGTGCCAGCCTAACAGCGGGAGCGGCGGGCACAGATACGCAGTATTTT	CASLTAGAAGTDTQYF
TRBV29-1	.	TRBD2	TRBJ2-3	TGCAGCGTTGAAGGGCTAGCGGCAGATACGCAGTATTTT	CSVEGLAADTQYF
TRBV9	.	TRBD1	TRBJ1-2	TGTGCCAGCAGCGTACAGGGGGCGGGGTATGGCTACACCTTC	CASSVQGAGYGYTF
TRBV18	.	.	TRBJ2-1	TGTGCCAGCTCACCAAGTCGTGCGGGGACGGATTCGGGCAATGAGCAGTTCTTC	CASSPSRAGTDSGNEQFF
TRBV7-9	.	.	TRBJ2-7	TGTGCCAGCAGCAAGGCGGGTGGGGGGCAATCCTACGAGCAGTACTTC	CASSKAGGGQSYEQYF
TRBV7-9	.	.	TRBJ1-4	TGTGCCAGCAGCAAAAGGGGGGCGGACGAAAAACTGTTTTTT	CASSKRGADEKLFF
TRBV7-2	few	.	TRBJ2-7	TGTGCCAGCAGCCCGGGGAGCCCCGCATCCTACGAGCAGTACTTC	CASSPGSPASYEQYF
TRBV7-2	.	TRBD1	TRBJ2-1	TGTGCCAGCAGCTTAGCCCCGCTGGACAGGGTGTACAATGAGCAGTTCTTC	CASSLAPLDRVYNEQFF
TRBV10-3	once	.	TRBJ2-5	TGTGCCATCAGTGACAAGGGGCTGGTGACCCAGTACTTC	CAISDKGLVTQYF
TRBV29-1	.	.	TRBJ2-7	TGCAGCGTTGAATCCATTTCCTACGAGCAGTACTTC	CSVESISYEQYF
TRBV6-6	once	.	TRBJ1-1	TGTGCCAGCAGTCGTGTGGGGCTCTTGAACACTGAAGCTTTCTTT	CASSRVGLLNTEAFF
TRBV6-6	once	.	TRBJ2-7	TGTGCCAGCAGTTCTGGGCCCCGAACCCCTGAGCAGTACTTC	CASSSGPRTPEQYF
TRBV27	.	TRBD2	TRBJ2-3	TGTGCCAGCAGTAAAGGACAGACTCTAACTAGCGGGAGGGCTAGCACAGATACGCAGTATTTT	CASSKGQTLTSGRASTDTQYF
TRBV27	.	TRBD1	TRBJ2-3	TGTGCCAGCAGTATTGGACAGGGCACAGATACGCAGTATTTT	CASSIGQGTDTQYF
TRBV19	once	.	TRBJ1-2	TGTGCCAGTAGTATCCGGACGCGTAAGGGGAGAGATGGCTACACCTTC	CASSIRTRKGRDGYTF
TRBV2	.	TRBD2	TRBJ2-7	TGTGCCAGCAGGGGGAGGGGCGGGACCTACGAGCAGTACTTC	CASRGRGGTYEQYF
TRBV7-2	.	.	TRBJ2-2	TGTGCCAGCAGTTTACTCCAAACGAACACCGGGGAGCTGTTTTTT	CASSLLQTNTGELFF
TRBV2	.	TRBD2	TRBJ2-7	TGTGCCAGCAGAACTAGCGGGATCTATTCCTACGAGCAGTACTTC	CASRTSGIYSYEQYF
TRBV11-3	.	.	TRBJ1-3	TGTGCCAGCAGCGGGGGGGCCTCCTCTGGAAACACCATATATTTT	CASSGGASSGNTIYF
TRBV11-2	once	.	TRBJ2-5	TGTGCCAGCAGCCCAGGAGGGCCCGGGTTGGAGACCCAGTACTTC	CASSPGGPGLETQYF
TRBV7-2	once	TRBD2	TRBJ2-1	TGTGCCAGCAGAGCCGGGACTAGCGGATACAATGAGCAGTTCTTC	CASRAGTSGYNEQFF
TRBV9	.	TRBD1	TRBJ2-1	TGTGCCAGCAGCGTAGGGCCGGGACAGGGGGGCAATGAGCAGTTCTTC	CASSVGPGQGGNEQFF
TRBV28	once	.	TRBJ1-5	TGTGCCAGCAGTTTATGGGGGCAACGGCAGCCCCAGCATTTT	CASSLWGQRQPQHF
TRBV5-1	.	.	TRBJ2-5	TGCGCCAGCAGCTCCACCGTATCTGAGACCCAGTACTTC	CASSSTVSETQYF
TRBV5-6	.	.	TRBJ2-4	TGTGCCAGCAGCCCGGGTGAGACCAAAAACATTCAGTACTTC	CASSPGETKNIQYF
TRBV28	.	.	TRBJ2-2	TGTGCCAGCAGTTCGGGACAAGCGACCGGGGAGCTGTTTTTT	CASSSGQATGELFF
TRBV7-2	once	TRBD2	TRBJ2-1	TGTGCCAGCAGTAAGACTAGCGGGATCCCTGGGGATAATGAGCAGTTCTTC	CASSKTSGIPGDNEQFF
TRBV28	.	.	TRBJ1-1	TGTGCCAGCAGTTTACCGGCAGCTTTGAACACTGAAGCTTTCTTT	CASSLPAALNTEAFF